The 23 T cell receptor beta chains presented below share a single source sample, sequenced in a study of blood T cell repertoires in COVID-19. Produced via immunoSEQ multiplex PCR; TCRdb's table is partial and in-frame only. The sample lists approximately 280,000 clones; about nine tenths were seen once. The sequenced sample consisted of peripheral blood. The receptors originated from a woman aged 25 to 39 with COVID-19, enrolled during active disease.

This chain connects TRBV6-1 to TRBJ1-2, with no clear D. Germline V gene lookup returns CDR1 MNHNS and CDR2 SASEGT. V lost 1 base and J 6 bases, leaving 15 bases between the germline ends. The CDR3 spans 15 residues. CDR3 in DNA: TGTGCCAGCAGTGAAGTACTACGGGGTAGTCATGGCTACACCTTC. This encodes CASSEVLRGSHGYTF.

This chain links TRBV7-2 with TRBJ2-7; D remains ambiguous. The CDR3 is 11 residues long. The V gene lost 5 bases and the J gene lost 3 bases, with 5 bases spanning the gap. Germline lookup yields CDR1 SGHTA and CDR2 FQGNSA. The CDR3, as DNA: TGTGCCAGCAGCCCTAACTACGAGCAGTACTTC. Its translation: CASSPNYEQYF.

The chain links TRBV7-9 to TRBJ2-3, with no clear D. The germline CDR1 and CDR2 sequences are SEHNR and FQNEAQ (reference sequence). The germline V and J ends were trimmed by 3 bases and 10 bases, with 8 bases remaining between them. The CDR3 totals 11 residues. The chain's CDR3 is CASSLNLPQYF. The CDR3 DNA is TGTGCCAGCAGCTTGAACTTGCCGCAGTATTTT.

The CDR3 region has the DNA TGTGCCAGCAGTCCTGGACAGTTCACTGAAGCTTTCTTT. It yields the protein CASSPGQFTEAFF. V is TRBV12-3 or TRBV12-4 and J is TRBJ1-1, with TRBD1 as a possible D gene (6 bases). The V gene lost 5 bases and the J gene lost 4 bases, with 11 bases spanning the gap. This CDR3 comprises 13 residues.

CDR3 nucleotides: TGTGCCAGCAGCAAATCAGCGGGAGGGACCTACAATGAGCAGTTCTTC. Its translation is CASSKSAGGTYNEQFF. V gene TRBV21-1 combines with J gene TRBJ2-1; TRBD2, as called in the table, went unchecked against the DNA. TRBV21-1 is annotated as a pseudogene. This CDR3 has 16 amino acids.

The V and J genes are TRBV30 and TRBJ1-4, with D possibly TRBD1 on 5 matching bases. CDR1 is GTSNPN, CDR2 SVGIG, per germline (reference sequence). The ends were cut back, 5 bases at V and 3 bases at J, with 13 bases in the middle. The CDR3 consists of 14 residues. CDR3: CAWGARGANEKLFF. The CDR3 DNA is TGTGCCTGGGGAGCACGGGGGGCTAATGAAAAACTGTTTTTT.

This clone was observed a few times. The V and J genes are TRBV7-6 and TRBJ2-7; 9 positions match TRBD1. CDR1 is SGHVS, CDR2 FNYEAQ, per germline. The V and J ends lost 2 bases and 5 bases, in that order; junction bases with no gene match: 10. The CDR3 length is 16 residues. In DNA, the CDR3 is TGTGCCAGCAGCTTAATTATTGGGACAGGGCCTAACGAGCAGTACTTC. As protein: CASSLIIGTGPNEQYF. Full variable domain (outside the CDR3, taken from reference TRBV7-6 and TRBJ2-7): GAGVSQSPRYKVTKRGQDVALRCDPISGHVSLYWYRQALGQGPEFLTYFNYEAQQDKSGLPNDRFSAERPEGSISTLTIQRTEQRDSAMYRCASSLIIGTGPNEQYFGPGTRLTVT.

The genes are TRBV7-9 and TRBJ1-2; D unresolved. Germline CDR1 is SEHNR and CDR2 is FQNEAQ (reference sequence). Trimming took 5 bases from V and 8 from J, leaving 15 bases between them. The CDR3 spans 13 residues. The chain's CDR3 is CASSLQPSRGYTF. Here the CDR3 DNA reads TGTGCCAGCAGCCTTCAGCCCTCGAGGGGCTACACCTTC. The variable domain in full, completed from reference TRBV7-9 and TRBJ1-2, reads DTGVSQNPRHKITKRGQNVTFRCDPISEHNRLYWYRQTLGQGPEFLTYFQNEAQLEKSRLLSDRFSAERPKGSFSTLEIQRTEQGDSAMYLCASSLQPSRGYTFGSGTRLTVV.

This CDR3 reads CASSFRGQGGTEAFF. As DNA, the CDR3 is TGTGCCAGCAGTTTCCGAGGGCAGGGAGGAACTGAAGCTTTCTTT. The chain links TRBV28 to TRBJ1-1, with D possibly matching TRBD1 (5 bases). Trimming took 3 bases from V and 5 from J, leaving 16 bases between them. Germline V gene lookup returns CDR1 MDHEN and CDR2 SYDVKM. The CDR3 is 15 amino acids.

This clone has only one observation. The CDR3 region is CATALSSGNTIYF. CDR3 bases: TGTGCCACCGCTTTGAGCTCTGGAAACACCATATATTTT. This chain joins TRBV7-2 and TRBJ1-3, with D unclear. Germline V gene data show CDR1 as SGHTA and CDR2 as FQGNSA. The CDR3 extends over 13 amino acids. Trimming stripped 10 bases from V and 0 bases from J, with 10 bases between.

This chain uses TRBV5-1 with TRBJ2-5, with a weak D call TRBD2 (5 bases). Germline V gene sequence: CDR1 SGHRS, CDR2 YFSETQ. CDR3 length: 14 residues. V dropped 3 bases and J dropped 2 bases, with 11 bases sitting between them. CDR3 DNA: TGCGCCAGCAGCTGGACTTCTCCGCAAGAGACCCAGTACTTC. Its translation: CASSWTSPQETQYF.

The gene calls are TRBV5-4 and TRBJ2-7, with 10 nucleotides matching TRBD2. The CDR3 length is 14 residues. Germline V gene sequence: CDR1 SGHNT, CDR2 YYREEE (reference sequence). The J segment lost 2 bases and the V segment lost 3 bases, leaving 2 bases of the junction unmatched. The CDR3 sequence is CASSSLAGTYEQYF. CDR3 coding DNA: TGTGCCAGCAGCTCACTAGCGGGGACCTACGAGCAGTACTTC.

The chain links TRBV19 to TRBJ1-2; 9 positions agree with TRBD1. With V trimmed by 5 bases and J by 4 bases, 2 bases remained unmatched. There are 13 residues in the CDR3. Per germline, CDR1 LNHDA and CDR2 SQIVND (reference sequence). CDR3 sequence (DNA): TGTGCCAGTAGTGTGGGACAGGGCTATGGCTACACCTTC. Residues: CASSVGQGYGYTF.

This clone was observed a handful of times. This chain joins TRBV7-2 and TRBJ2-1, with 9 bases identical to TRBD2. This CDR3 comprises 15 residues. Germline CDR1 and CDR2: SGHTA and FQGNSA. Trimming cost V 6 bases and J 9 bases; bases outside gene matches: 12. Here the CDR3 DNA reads TGTGCCAGCAGACGAGACGGGACTAGCTATGGTGAGCAGTTCTTC. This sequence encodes CASRRDGTSYGEQFF.

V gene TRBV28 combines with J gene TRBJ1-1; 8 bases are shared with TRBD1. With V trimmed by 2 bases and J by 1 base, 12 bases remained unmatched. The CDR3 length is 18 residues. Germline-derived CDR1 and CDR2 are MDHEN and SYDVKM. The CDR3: CASSLITGQGSPNTEAFF. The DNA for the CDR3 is TGTGCCAGCAGTTTAATCACAGGACAGGGTTCCCCGAACACTGAAGCTTTCTTT. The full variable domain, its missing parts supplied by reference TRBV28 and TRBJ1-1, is DVKVTQSSRYLVKRTGEKVFLECVQDMDHENMFWYRQDPGLGLRLIYFSYDVKMKEKGDIPEGYSVSREKKERFSLILESASTNQTSMYLCASSLITGQGSPNTEAFFGQGTRLTVV.

As DNA, the CDR3 is TGTGCCAGCAGCGTAGGCAGGTCAAACGGAGAGACCCAGTACTTC. Translating gives CASSVGRSNGETQYF. V gene TRBV9 combines with J gene TRBJ2-5, with no clear D. The CDR3 loop spans 15 amino acids. Germline CDR1 reads SGDLS; CDR2 reads YYNGEE. Trimming cost V 0 bases and J 4 bases, with 13 bases left between them.

The CDR3 nucleotides read TGCGCCAGCAGCCGGGGGCTCTCCTACGAGCAGTACTTC. Its translation: CASSRGLSYEQYF. The genes are TRBV4-3 and TRBJ2-7; perhaps TRBD1 as D (6 bases). Trimming left V 4 bases short and J 0 bases short, with 7 bases between. Looked up from germline, CDR1 is LGHNA and CDR2 is YSLEER. CDR3 size: 13 residues.

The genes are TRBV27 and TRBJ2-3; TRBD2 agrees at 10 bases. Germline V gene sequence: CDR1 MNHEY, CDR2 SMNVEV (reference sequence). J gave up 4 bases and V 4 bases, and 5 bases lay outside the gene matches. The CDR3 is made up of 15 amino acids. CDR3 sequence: CASSWKLAGSDTQYF. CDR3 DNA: TGTGCCAGCAGTTGGAAACTAGCGGGATCAGATACGCAGTATTTT.

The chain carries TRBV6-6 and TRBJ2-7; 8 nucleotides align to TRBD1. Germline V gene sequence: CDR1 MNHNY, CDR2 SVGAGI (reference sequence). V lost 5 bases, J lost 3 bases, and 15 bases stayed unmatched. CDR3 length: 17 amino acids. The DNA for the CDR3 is TGTGCCAGCAGTCCATACCGCGGACAGGGAGCAGTCTACGAGCAGTACTTC. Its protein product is CASSPYRGQGAVYEQYF.

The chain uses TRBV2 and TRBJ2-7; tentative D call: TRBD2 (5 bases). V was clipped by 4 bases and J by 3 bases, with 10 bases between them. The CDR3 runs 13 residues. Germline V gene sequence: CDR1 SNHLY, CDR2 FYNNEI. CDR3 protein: CASSAVASYEQYF. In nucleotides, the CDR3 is TGTGCCAGCAGTGCGGTAGCGAGCTACGAGCAGTACTTC.

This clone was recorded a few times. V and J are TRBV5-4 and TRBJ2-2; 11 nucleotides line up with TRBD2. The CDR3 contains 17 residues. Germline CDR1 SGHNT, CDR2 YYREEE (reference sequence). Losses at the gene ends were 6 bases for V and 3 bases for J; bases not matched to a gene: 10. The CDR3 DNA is TGTGCCAGCACCCCGAATAGCGGGAGGGCCGACACCGGGGAGCTGTTTTTT. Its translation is CASTPNSGRADTGELFF.

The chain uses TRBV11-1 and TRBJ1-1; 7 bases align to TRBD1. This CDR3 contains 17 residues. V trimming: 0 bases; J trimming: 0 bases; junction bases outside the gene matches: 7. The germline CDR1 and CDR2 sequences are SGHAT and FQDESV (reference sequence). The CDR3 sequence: CASSLAARQGLNTEAFF. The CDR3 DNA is TGTGCCAGCAGCTTAGCGGCACGACAGGGCTTGAACACTGAAGCTTTCTTT.

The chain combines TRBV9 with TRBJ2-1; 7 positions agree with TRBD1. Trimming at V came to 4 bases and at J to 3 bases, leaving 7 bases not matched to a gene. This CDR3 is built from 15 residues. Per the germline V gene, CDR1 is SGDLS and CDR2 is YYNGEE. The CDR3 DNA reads TGTGCCAGCAGCCTTCGGACAGGTATCTACAATGAGCAGTTCTTC. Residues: CASSLRTGIYNEQFF.